This T cell receptor (beta chain) comes out of a study of CD8 T cells in Susac syndrome. Study in general: The sequenced Susac syndrome patients included about 6 who had clinically active disease and under ten who were in remission. When blood was drawn, patients with Susac syndrome were on intravenous immunoglobulin alone, on corticosteroids, or therapy-naive.

This CDR3 has 14 amino acids. V was shortened by 5 bases and J by 2 bases, with 10 bases between the two germline ends. CD8+ and CD4+ T cells from blood underwent TCR beta sequencing, which was carried out in a high-throughput format. Reverse transcription of about 0.5 to 1 ug RNA was carried out with random hexamers. An immunoSEQ multiplex PCR amplified TCR beta CDR3 over 54 Vbeta and 13 Jbeta. MiXCR, run by TCRdb on the immunoSEQ multiplex PCR reads, gives a single entry per CDR3 protein. Here the sample spans about 140,000 distinct CDR3 sequences, approximately 95% being singletons. The sequence was obtained from a human donor with Susac syndrome. This chain links TRBV12-3 or TRBV12-4 with TRBJ2-4; perhaps TRBD2 as D (5 bases). Sequencing was carried out using CD4+ T cells from PBMCs. In nucleotides, the CDR3 is TGTGCCAGCAGTCCCGGGATTTCCAAAAACATTCAGTACTTC. Translating gives CASSPGISKNIQYF.